The clone carrying this TCR beta chain came up a few times. The target antigen is unknown. The entry originates in a study of T-cell memory formation after mild COVID-19. Overall study: TCR clusters showed largely donor specificity. Study-level findings and limits: Memory cells collected pre-infection included some clones that later responded, suggesting cross-reactive memory joined. Day 15 to 85 contractors were CD4/CD8 balanced; later expanders leaned CD4+.

Sample barcodes and UMIs were carried by the TCR alpha and TCR beta cDNA libraries that 5'RACE generated with constant-segment primers. Via MiXCR, TCRdb re-called the 5' RACE reads, giving one row per CDR3 protein. The sample has 150,000 to 200,000 distinct CDR3 sequences; about 15% are singletons. The specimen sequenced was PBMCs or a T cell subset sorted from them (not recorded which). The sequence derives from an adult woman who had mild COVID-19 (a few samples of this study predate the infection). Cell type and time point are not known.

CDR3 amino acids: CASSDQQGAAEAFF. CDR3 nucleotides: TGTGCCAGCAGCGACCAACAGGGGGCTGCTGAAGCTTTCTTT. The genes are TRBV12-3 or TRBV12-4 and TRBJ1-1, with 9 bases matching TRBD1. With V trimmed by 6 bases and J by 6 bases, 8 bases remained unmatched. CDR3 length equals 14 residues.